A single sample is the source of the 27 T cell receptor beta chains below, sequenced in a study of siplizumab effects on memory and regulatory T cells. The method was immunoSEQ multiplex PCR; TCRdb's version includes in-frame clones alone and lacks a portion of them. The table lists some 65,000 clones, over 80% of them singletons. The material sequenced was Tregs sorted from blood. The receptors shown here come from a human donor in good health.

The J gene is TRBJ2-1, the V gene TRBV4-2; the match to TRBD2 covers 11 bases. Germline values: CDR1 LGHNA, CDR2 YNFKEQ. The trim removed 0 bases at V and 6 bases at J, leaving 4 bases unmatched. The CDR3 length is 16 residues. CDR3 loop: CASSQESTSGSNEQFF. The CDR3, as DNA: TGTGCCAGCAGCCAAGAATCCACTAGCGGGAGCAATGAGCAGTTCTTC.

V and J are TRBV10-2 and TRBJ1-2; a weak D match, TRBD1 (5 bases). Germline CDR1 is WSHSY and CDR2 is SAAADI. V gave up 6 bases and J gave up 7 bases, with 12 bases separating them. The CDR3 is 12 amino acids. The CDR3 here is CASSPGFSGYTF. The DNA for the CDR3 is TGCGCCAGCAGCCCAGGGTTTTCTGGCTACACCTTC.

The J gene is TRBJ2-7, the V gene TRBV4-2; 7 bases agree with TRBD1. This CDR3 has 13 residues. The V segment lost 4 bases and the J segment 2 bases; nucleotides outside the gene matches: 2. Germline V lookup: CDR1 LGHNA, CDR2 YNFKEQ. The CDR3 DNA sequence: TGTGCCAGCAGCCCGGGACAGACCTACGAGCAGTACTTC. It codes for CASSPGQTYEQYF.

The rearrangement links TRBV19 to TRBJ1-1, with 7 nucleotides matching TRBD1. The V segment lost 5 bases and the J segment 1 base; nucleotides outside the gene matches: 4. Germline CDR1 and CDR2: LNHDA and SQIVND (reference sequence). The CDR3 extends over 14 amino acids. For the CDR3, the DNA is TGTGCCAGTAGTTTACAGGGGCCGAACACTGAAGCTTTCTTT. Protein sequence: CASSLQGPNTEAFF.

The chain combines TRBV5-1 with TRBJ2-2; no reliable D call. The ends were cut back, 2 bases at V and 2 bases at J, with 13 bases in the middle. The CDR3 sequence is 16 residues long. Germline lookup yields CDR1 SGHRS and CDR2 YFSETQ. The CDR3 nucleotides read TGCGCCAGCAGCTTAAGGTCAAATACCAACACCGGGGAGCTGTTTTTT. Translating it yields CASSLRSNTNTGELFF.

This clone was recorded only once. The chain is built from TRBV5-1 and TRBJ1-4, with D unclear. Germline-derived CDR1 and CDR2 are SGHRS and YFSETQ. The CDR3 covers 13 residues. The germline V and J ends were trimmed by 0 bases and 8 bases, with 8 bases remaining between them. The CDR3 nucleotides read TGCGCCAGCAGCTTGGGGGCATTCGAAAAACTGTTTTTT. Translation gives CASSLGAFEKLFF.

The sample holds one count of this clone. The chain joins TRBV6-5 to TRBJ2-7; unclear D gene. Trimming removed 0 bases from V and 3 bases from J, with 9 bases in between. The CDR3 sequence is 14 residues long. Germline V gene lookup returns CDR1 MNHEY and CDR2 SVGAGI. This chain's CDR3 is CASSYSIKNYEQYF. The CDR3 DNA sequence: TGTGCCAGCAGTTACTCGATTAAGAACTACGAGCAGTACTTC.

CDR3 nucleotide sequence: TGTGCCAGCAGCTTAGTTCCGGGGCTAGCGGATACGCAGTATTTT. It translates to CASSLVPGLADTQYF. The chain joins TRBV7-2 to TRBJ2-3, with D possibly TRBD2 on 6 matching bases. The CDR3 extends over 15 amino acids. Per the germline V gene, CDR1 is SGHTA and CDR2 is FQGNSA. Trimming took 1 base from V and 6 from J, leaving 14 bases between them.

V and J are TRBV6-4 and TRBJ1-1; D is unclear. The CDR3 covers 16 residues. V shed 4 bases and J shed 0 bases, with 15 bases lying between them. Germline CDR1 and CDR2: MRHNA and SNTAGT. The CDR3 is CASSAFSAYMNTEAFF. CDR3 sequence (DNA): TGTGCCAGCAGTGCTTTTAGTGCTTACATGAACACTGAAGCTTTCTTT.

This clone was counted once. The chain is built from TRBV5-1 and TRBJ2-1; 7 nucleotides match TRBD2. CDR3 length: 16 amino acids. The V segment lost 1 base and the J segment 1 base; nucleotides outside the gene matches: 5. Germline V gives CDR1 SGHRS, CDR2 YFSETQ. The CDR3 DNA reads TGCGCCAGCAGCTTGTTGACGGGAGGATCCTACAATGAGCAGTTCTTC. Its protein is CASSLLTGGSYNEQFF.

This clone was recorded once. The chain has TRBV4-3 and TRBJ1-2; D uncertain. V lost 0 bases, J lost 1 base, and 12 bases lay in between. The CDR3 contains 16 residues. Germline values: CDR1 LGHNA, CDR2 YSLEER. The CDR3 protein is CASSQDYTNLNYGYTF. CDR3 bases: TGCGCCAGCAGCCAAGATTACACTAACCTTAACTATGGCTACACCTTC.

This clone is categorized as medium-sized. This sequence joins TRBV7-9 and TRBJ1-1; TRBD1 matches at 10 bases. Germline CDR1 reads SEHNR; CDR2 reads FQNEAQ (reference sequence). V dropped 5 bases and J dropped 8; count of bases not matched to a gene: 5. The CDR3 extends over 13 amino acids. The CDR3 is CASSPDRGREAFF. In DNA form, the CDR3 reads TGTGCCAGCAGCCCCGACAGGGGGCGCGAAGCTTTCTTT.

V usage is TRBV4-1 and J usage is TRBJ2-1, with D uncertain. CDR1 is MGHRA and CDR2 is YSYEKL in the germline V gene. Between the trimmed V and J ends, which lost 4 bases and 0 bases, there was a span of 13 bases. The CDR3 is 16 residues long. CDR3 bases: TGCGCCAGCAGCCGGAACCGGGCCCGCTCCTACAATGAGCAGTTCTTC. Translation gives CASSRNRARSYNEQFF.

This clone was seen more than once but under ten times. The rearrangement uses TRBV27 and TRBJ1-5; weak D call: TRBD1 (5 bases). The germline gives CDR1 MNHEY, CDR2 SMNVEV (reference sequence). This CDR3 has 13 residues. Between the trimmed V and J ends, which lost 8 bases and 2 bases, there was a span of 10 bases. The CDR3 DNA is TGTGCCAGCGGGAGGGACGGCAATCAGCCCCAGCATTTT. It is translated as CASGRDGNQPQHF.

The chain uses TRBV18 and TRBJ2-2, with D tentatively TRBD1 (6 bases). Trimming removed 4 bases from V and 5 bases from J, with 14 bases in between. This CDR3 is 15 amino acids long. CDR1 and CDR2 (germline): KGHSH, LQKENI. The CDR3 loop is CASSRDTSGTGELFF. The CDR3 nucleotides read TGTGCCAGCTCACGGGACACCTCGGGGACCGGGGAGCTGTTTTTT. Full variable domain (rest looked up from reference TRBV18 and TRBJ2-2): NAGVMQNPRHLVRRRGQEARLRCSPMKGHSHVYWYRQLPEEGLKFMVYLQKENIIDESGMPKERFSAEFPKEGPSILRIQQVVRGDSAAYFCASSRDTSGTGELFFGEGSRLTVL.

The chain links TRBV5-1 to TRBJ2-1; 10 nucleotides line up with TRBD2. J lost 6 bases, V lost 1 base, and 7 bases had no gene match. Germline V lookup: CDR1 SGHRS, CDR2 YFSETQ. This CDR3 comprises 16 residues. The CDR3 DNA sequence: TGCGCCAGCAGCTTGTGGCCTAGCGGGAGTATCAATGAGCAGTTCTTC. Translated, it gives CASSLWPSGSINEQFF.

This sequence joins TRBV7-2 and TRBJ1-2; TRBD1 agrees at 10 bases. Germline V CDR1 and CDR2: SGHTA, FQGNSA. Trimming took 1 base from V and 7 from J; bases not matched to a gene: 3. The CDR3 consists of 14 residues. The CDR3 protein is CASSLGWTGGGYTF. The CDR3 DNA reads TGTGCCAGCAGCTTAGGGTGGACAGGGGGTGGCTACACCTTC.

The chain has TRBV7-9 and TRBJ2-3; 8 bases are a match to TRBD2. Losses at the gene ends were 7 bases for V and 2 bases for J; bases not matched to a gene: 11. Germline CDR1 SEHNR, CDR2 FQNEAQ (reference sequence). The CDR3 spans 16 residues. In DNA, the CDR3 is TGTGCCAGCAAAAGCGGGAGAAGTGTCGTCACAGATACGCAGTATTTT. Translation: CASKSGRSVVTDTQYF.

This chain uses TRBV19 with TRBJ2-7; TRBD2 matches 8 bases. The CDR3 loop spans 17 amino acids. V was clipped by 3 bases and J by 0 bases; unmatched bases: 10. Germline CDR1 LNHDA, CDR2 SQIVND (reference sequence). CDR3 DNA sequence: TGTGCCAGTAGTATGGCCATAATAGCGGGATTCTCCTACGAGCAGTACTTC. It specifies CASSMAIIAGFSYEQYF.

This rearrangement joins TRBV7-4 to TRBJ2-3; D uncertain. Germline CDR1 is SGHVT and CDR2 is SQSDAQ. Trimming removed 11 bases from V and 5 bases from J, with 20 bases in between. This CDR3 comprises 14 residues. CDR3 in DNA: TGTGCCCGGAAGGGCACTGGATGCAGAGATACGCAGTATTTT. Its translation is CARKGTGCRDTQYF.

This chain joins TRBV19 and TRBJ1-2; D remains ambiguous. Germline CDR1 LNHDA, CDR2 SQIVND (reference sequence). This CDR3 is built from 13 residues. V was cut by 2 bases and J by 2 bases, with 6 bases left in between. The CDR3 here is CASSIQTNYGYTF. The CDR3 DNA is TGTGCCAGTAGTATACAGACCAACTATGGCTACACCTTC.

The chain couples TRBV15 to TRBJ2-1; the D gene is possibly TRBD2 (6 bases). With 8 bases removed from V and 3 bases from J, the gap between germline ends came to 14 bases. Germline values: CDR1 LNHNV, CDR2 YYDKDF (reference sequence). The CDR3 totals 14 residues. The CDR3 spells CATGGNNFYNEQFF. CDR3 bases: TGTGCCACCGGGGGGAACAACTTCTACAATGAGCAGTTCTTC.

This clone was counted once. The chain combines TRBV7-9 with TRBJ1-5, with D uncertain. Per germline, CDR1 SEHNR and CDR2 FQNEAQ (reference sequence). CDR3 length: 12 residues. The V end lost 3 bases, the J end lost 6 bases, and 6 bases lay between the germline ends. The CDR3 region is CASSLDVQPQHF. CDR3 DNA sequence: TGTGCCAGCAGCTTGGATGTTCAGCCCCAGCATTTT.

The rearrangement uses TRBV6-5 and TRBJ2-5; possible D gene TRBD2, 5 bases. The V end lost 4 bases, the J end lost 4 bases, and 10 bases lay between the germline ends. The CDR3 has 13 residues. Germline V CDR1 and CDR2: MNHEY, SVGAGI. The CDR3 DNA reads as TGTGCCAGCAGTTTAGTGGCGGGAGAGACCCAGTACTTC. It is translated as CASSLVAGETQYF.

CDR3 nucleotides: TGTGCCAGCTCACCACCGCGGCCCTCTGGAAACACCATATATTTT. Translating gives CASSPPRPSGNTIYF. The chain has TRBV18 and TRBJ1-3; D remains ambiguous. With 0 bases removed from V and 0 bases from J, the gap between germline ends came to 6 bases. This CDR3 contains 15 residues. CDR1 and CDR2 (germline): KGHSH, LQKENI.

This clone occurred a few times. V and J are TRBV7-2 and TRBJ2-1; 10 nucleotides align to TRBD2. CDR1 and CDR2 (germline): SGHTA, FQGNSA. V gave up 3 bases and J gave up 6 bases; unmatched junction bases: 8. CDR3 length: 16 residues. The CDR3 is CASSFRSGRALNEQFF. CDR3 DNA sequence: TGTGCCAGCAGCTTCCGAAGCGGGAGGGCCCTCAATGAGCAGTTCTTC. The full variable domain, in which reference TRBV7-2 and TRBJ2-1 provide the parts outside the CDR3, is GAGVSQSPSNKVTEKGKDVELRCDPISGHTALYWYRQSLGQGLEFLIYFQGNSAPDKSGLPSDRFSAERTGGSVSTLTIQRTQQEDSAVYLCASSFRSGRALNEQFFGPGTRLTVL.

The chain has TRBV28 and TRBJ1-5; D remains ambiguous. The CDR3 covers 12 residues. The V gene lost 4 bases and the J gene lost 7 bases, with 8 bases spanning the gap. Looked up from germline, CDR1 is MDHEN and CDR2 is SYDVKM. The CDR3 bases are TGTGCCAGCAGTTGGGAGGGACAGCCCCAGCATTTT. It is translated as CASSWEGQPQHF. Full variable domain (rest looked up from reference TRBV28 and TRBJ1-5): DVKVTQSSRYLVKRTGEKVFLECVQDMDHENMFWYRQDPGLGLRLIYFSYDVKMKEKGDIPEGYSVSREKKERFSLILESASTNQTSMYLCASSWEGQPQHFGDGTRLSIL.